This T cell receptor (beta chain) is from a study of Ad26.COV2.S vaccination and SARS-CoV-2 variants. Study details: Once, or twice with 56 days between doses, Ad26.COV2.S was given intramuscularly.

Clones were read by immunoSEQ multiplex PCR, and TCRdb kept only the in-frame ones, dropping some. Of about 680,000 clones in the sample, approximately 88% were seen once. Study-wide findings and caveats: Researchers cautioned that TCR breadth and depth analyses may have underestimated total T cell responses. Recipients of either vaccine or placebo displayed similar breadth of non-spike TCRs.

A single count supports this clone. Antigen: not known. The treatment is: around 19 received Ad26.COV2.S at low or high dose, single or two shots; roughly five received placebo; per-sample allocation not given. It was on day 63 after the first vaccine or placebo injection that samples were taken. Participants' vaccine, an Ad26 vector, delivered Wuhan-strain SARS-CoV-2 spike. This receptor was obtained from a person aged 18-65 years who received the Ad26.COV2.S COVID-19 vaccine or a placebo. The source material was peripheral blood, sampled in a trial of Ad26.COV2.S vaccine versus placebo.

CDR3 coding DNA: TGTGCCAGCAGCCCGTCACAGTTTAAAGAATTGAACACTGAAGCTTTCTTT. Encoded protein: CASSPSQFKELNTEAFF. V is TRBV11-2 and J is TRBJ1-1, with no clear D. The CDR3 runs to 17 residues. From germline, CDR1 is SGHAT and CDR2 FQNNGV. V was cut by 5 bases and J by 0 bases, with 19 bases left in between.